This T cell receptor beta chain emerged from a study of blood T cell repertoires in COVID-19. Study context: Specimens from acute and convalescent COVID-19 originated in the United States, Italy and Spain. From T cells, B-cell-depleted T cells, or PBMCs came the material, which was cDNA or gDNA.

Method: immunoSEQ multiplex PCR; TCRdb's copy keeps in-frame clones and lacks some. In the table there are 200,000 to 300,000 clones, 90% of which are singletons. Germline values: CDR1 SEHNR, CDR2 FQNEAQ (reference sequence). This CDR3 contains 14 residues. V shed 4 bases and J shed 7 bases, with 14 bases lying between them. The sequence came from a woman between 40 and 55 years old with acute or convalescent COVID-19. Sequencing was carried out using peripheral blood. The chain links TRBV7-9 to TRBJ2-1, with a possible D match to TRBD1 (5 bases). The CDR3: CASSYTGLSNEQFF. The CDR3 nucleotides read TGTGCCAGCAGCTACACAGGATTATCAAATGAGCAGTTCTTC.